Listed here is a single TCR beta chain. This clonotype came up a few times. Its antigen is still unknown. No much larger clone exists at a distance of one base, and base qualities are not known. This record comes from a study of T-cell reconstitution after alpha-beta-depleted transplantation in children (TCRdb year 2016). For the study in its entirety: T-cell immune reconstitution after TCRalphabeta/CD19-depleted allogeneic hematopoietic cell transplantation in children was quantitatively tracked in the study by means of TCR repertoire profiling.

The CDR3 numbers 18 residues from cysteine through phenylalanine. Only the CDR3 region is kept as DNA, spanning 54 bases read in frame from base 1. The germline V gene (reference sequence) yields LNHDA for CDR1 and SQIVND for CDR2. The germline ends are 15 bases apart after V is trimmed by 0 bases and J by 0 bases. The library was obtained by PCR. TCRdb shows the sequencer as Illumina HiSeq 2500. TCR library preparation used molecular barcoding, with unique molecular identifiers applied to normalize quantification of the TCRbeta repertoire. TCRdb reprocessing: public reads trimmed at Q25 with fastp, clones called with MiXCR, in-frame beta chains kept. Rows merge per CDR3 protein into single entries with the most common DNA and genes. For this sample there are about 400,000 distinct CDR3 sequences; roughly 21% appear just once. Over 3.5% of the sample belongs to the ten largest clones.

The source is a human donor who donated a stem cell graft to a child with acute myeloid leukemia. The rearranged segments are TRBV19 and TRBJ1-5; the D gene is unclear. This specimen consisted of PBMCs from the stem cell graft donor, obtained from the stem cell graft. The bases read TGTGCCAGTAGTATAGATAATAGAAGGGCCTATAGCAATCAGCCCCAGCATTTT. Its protein is CASSIDNRRAYSNQPQHF.